The rows below give T cell receptor beta chains drawn from one sample of a study of graft-versus-host responses after intestinal transplantation. The repertoire was sequenced with immunoSEQ multiplex PCR; TCRdb's copy has only in-frame clones and lacks some. The table shows approximately 74,000 clones, with about 90% occurring only once. Material: PBMCs, obtained 98 days after intestinal transplantation. The receptor source for this set is a human patient who received an intestinal transplant, so some T cells may come from the graft donor. CDR3s include the opening cysteine and the closing phenylalanine or tryptophan. The order of the fields is CDR3 length, J gene, clone size, V gene, D gene, CDR3 protein, CDR3 DNA. A D gene is named only where the DNA matches it firmly. Size tells how often a clone was seen (once, few, many) or the class of an expanded clone, and some rows leave it out.

14,TRBJ2-7,-,TRBV4-1,TRBD1,CASSPTGESYEQYF,TGCGCCAGCAGCCCGACAGGGGAGTCCTACGAGCAGTACTTC
15,TRBJ2-5,-,TRBV11-2,TRBD1,CASSATGTGGETQYF,TGTGCCAGCAGCGCGACCGGGACAGGGGGGGAGACCCAGTACTTC
15,TRBJ2-3,-,TRBV9,TRBD2,CASSGRGAATDTQYF,TGTGCCAGCAGCGGGCGGGGGGCCGCCACAGATACGCAGTATTTT
13,TRBJ1-2,-,TRBV6-1,-,CASSDGGGYGYTF,TGTGCCAGCAGTGACGGGGGAGGATATGGCTACACCTTC
13,TRBJ1-2,once,TRBV14,-,CASSQTENYGYTF,TGTGCCAGCAGCCAAACGGAGAACTATGGCTACACCTTC
14,TRBJ2-1,once,TRBV6-5,-,CASSWRGRNNEQFF,TGTGCCAGCAGTTGGAGGGGGCGAAACAATGAGCAGTTCTTC
13,TRBJ1-6,-,TRBV19,-,CASNEGLESPLHF,TGTGCCAGTAACGAAGGTCTGGAATCACCCCTCCACTTT
14,TRBJ2-5,-,TRBV28,-,CASTPRGAGETQYF,TGTGCCAGCACCCCCAGGGGGGCGGGGGAGACCCAGTACTTC
16,TRBJ2-1,-,TRBV18,-,CASSPPTGERYNEQFF,TGTGCCAGCTCACCACCGACGGGAGAAAGGTACAATGAGCAGTTCTTC
13,TRBJ2-7,few,TRBV2,-,CASSADRGYEQYF,TGTGCCAGCAGTGCGGATCGAGGGTACGAGCAGTACTTC
14,TRBJ1-2,-,TRBV19,TRBD1,CASRNRDRAWGYTF,TGTGCCAGTAGAAATAGGGACAGGGCGTGGGGCTACACCTTC
16,TRBJ1-3,-,TRBV5-5,TRBD1,CASIPGTGISGNTIYF,TGTGCCAGCATCCCTGGGACAGGGATATCGGGAAACACCATATATTTT